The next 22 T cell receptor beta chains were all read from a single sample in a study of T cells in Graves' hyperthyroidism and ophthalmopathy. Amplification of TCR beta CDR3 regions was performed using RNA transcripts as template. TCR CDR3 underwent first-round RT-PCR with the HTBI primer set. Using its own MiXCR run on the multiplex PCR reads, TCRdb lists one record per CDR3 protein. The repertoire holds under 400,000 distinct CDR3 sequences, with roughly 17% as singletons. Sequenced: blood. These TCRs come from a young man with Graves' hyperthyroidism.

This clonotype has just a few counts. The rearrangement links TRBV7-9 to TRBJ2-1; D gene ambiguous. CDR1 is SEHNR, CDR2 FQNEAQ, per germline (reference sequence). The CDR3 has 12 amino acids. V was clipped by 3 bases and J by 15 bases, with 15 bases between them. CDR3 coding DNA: TGTGCCAGCAGCTTTCCCGACGGCGGTGGGTTCTTC. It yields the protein CASSFPDGGGFF.

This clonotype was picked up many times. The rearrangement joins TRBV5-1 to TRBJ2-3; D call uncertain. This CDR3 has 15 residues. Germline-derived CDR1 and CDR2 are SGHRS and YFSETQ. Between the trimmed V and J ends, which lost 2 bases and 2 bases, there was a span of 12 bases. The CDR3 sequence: CASSLEGWNTDTQYF. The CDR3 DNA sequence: TGCGCCAGCAGCTTAGAAGGTTGGAACACAGATACGCAGTATTTT. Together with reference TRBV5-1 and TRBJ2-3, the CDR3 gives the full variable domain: KAGVTQTPRYLIKTRGQQVTLSCSPISGHRSVSWYQQTPGQGLQFLFEYFSETQRNKGNFPGRFSGRQFSNSRSEMNVSTLELGDSALYLCASSLEGWNTDTQYFGPGTRLTVL.

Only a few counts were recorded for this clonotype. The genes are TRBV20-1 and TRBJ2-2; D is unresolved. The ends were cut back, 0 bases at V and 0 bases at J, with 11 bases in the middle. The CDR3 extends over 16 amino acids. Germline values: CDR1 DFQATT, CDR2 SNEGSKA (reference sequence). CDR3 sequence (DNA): TGCAGTGCTAGAGATCGACGGGCTACGAACACCGGGGAGCTGTTTTTT. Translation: CSARDRRATNTGELFF.

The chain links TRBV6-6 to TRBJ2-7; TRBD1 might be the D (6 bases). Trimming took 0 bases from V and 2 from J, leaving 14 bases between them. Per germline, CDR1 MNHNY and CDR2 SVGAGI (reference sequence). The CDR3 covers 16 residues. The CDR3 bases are TGTGCCAGCAGTTACTCGGGACATGACTCCCCCTACGAGCAGTACTTC. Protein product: CASSYSGHDSPYEQYF.

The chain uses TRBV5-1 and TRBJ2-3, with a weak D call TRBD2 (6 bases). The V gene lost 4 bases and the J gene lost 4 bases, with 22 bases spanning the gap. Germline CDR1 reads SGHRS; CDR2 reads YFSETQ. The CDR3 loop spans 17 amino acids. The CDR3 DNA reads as TGCGCCAGCAGCGGGGGGAACGTGGAGGGAGGCCCAGATACGCAGTATTTT. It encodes CASSGGNVEGGPDTQYF. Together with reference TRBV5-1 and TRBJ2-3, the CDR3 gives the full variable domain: KAGVTQTPRYLIKTRGQQVTLSCSPISGHRSVSWYQQTPGQGLQFLFEYFSETQRNKGNFPGRFSGRQFSNSRSEMNVSTLELGDSALYLCASSGGNVEGGPDTQYFGPGTRLTVL.

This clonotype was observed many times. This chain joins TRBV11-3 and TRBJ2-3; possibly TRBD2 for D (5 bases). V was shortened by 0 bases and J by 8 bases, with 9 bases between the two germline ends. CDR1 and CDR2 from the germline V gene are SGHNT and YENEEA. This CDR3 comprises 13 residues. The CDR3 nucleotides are TGTGCCAGCAGCTTAGAGATGGCGGGTACGCAGTATTTT. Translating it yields CASSLEMAGTQYF.

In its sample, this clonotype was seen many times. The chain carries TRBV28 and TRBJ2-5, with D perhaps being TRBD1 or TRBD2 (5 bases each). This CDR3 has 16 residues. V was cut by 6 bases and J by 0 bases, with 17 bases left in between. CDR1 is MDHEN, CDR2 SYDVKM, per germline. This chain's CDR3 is CASSIPGREYQETQYF. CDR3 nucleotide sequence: TGTGCCAGCAGCATCCCGGGCAGGGAGTACCAAGAGACCCAGTACTTC.

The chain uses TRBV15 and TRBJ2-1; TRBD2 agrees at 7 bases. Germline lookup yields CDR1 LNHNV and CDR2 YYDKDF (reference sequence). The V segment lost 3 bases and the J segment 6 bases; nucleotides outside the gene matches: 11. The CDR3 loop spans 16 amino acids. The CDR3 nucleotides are TGTGCCACCAGCAGTGGGCGGGAGTCCGGGAGCAATGAGCAGTTCTTC. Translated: CATSSGRESGSNEQFF.

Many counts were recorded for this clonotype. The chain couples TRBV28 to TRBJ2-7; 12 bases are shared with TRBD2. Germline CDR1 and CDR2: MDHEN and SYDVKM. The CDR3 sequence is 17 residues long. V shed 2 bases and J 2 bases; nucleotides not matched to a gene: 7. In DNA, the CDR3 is TGTGCCAGCAGTTTAGGGGAGGGACTAGCGGGTCCCTACGAGCAGTACTTC. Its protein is CASSLGEGLAGPYEQYF. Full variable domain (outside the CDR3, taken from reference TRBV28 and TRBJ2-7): DVKVTQSSRYLVKRTGEKVFLECVQDMDHENMFWYRQDPGLGLRLIYFSYDVKMKEKGDIPEGYSVSREKKERFSLILESASTNQTSMYLCASSLGEGLAGPYEQYFGPGTRLTVT.

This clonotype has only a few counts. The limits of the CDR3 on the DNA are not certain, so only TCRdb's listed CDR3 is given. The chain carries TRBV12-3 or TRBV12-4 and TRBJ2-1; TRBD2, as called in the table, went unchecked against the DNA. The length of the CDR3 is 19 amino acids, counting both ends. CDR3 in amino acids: CASALGMGLAGGPYNEQFF.

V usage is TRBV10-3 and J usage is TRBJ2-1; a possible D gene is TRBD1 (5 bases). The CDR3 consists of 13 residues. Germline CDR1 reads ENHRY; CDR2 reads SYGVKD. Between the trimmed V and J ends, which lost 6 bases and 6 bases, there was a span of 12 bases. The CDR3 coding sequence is TGTGCCATCAGGCAGGGCCCCTCCAATGAGCAGTTCTTC. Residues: CAIRQGPSNEQFF.

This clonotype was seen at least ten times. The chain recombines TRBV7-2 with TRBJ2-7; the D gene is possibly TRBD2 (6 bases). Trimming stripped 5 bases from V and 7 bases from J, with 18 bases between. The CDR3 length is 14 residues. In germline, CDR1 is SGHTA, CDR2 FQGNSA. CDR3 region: CASSASGLLAEQYF. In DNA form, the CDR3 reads TGTGCCAGCAGCGCCTCGGGACTCCTCGCGGAGCAGTACTTC. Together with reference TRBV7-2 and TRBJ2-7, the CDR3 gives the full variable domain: GAGVSQSPSNKVTEKGKDVELRCDPISGHTALYWYRQSLGQGLEFLIYFQGNSAPDKSGLPSDRFSAERTGGSVSTLTIQRTQQEDSAVYLCASSASGLLAEQYFGPGTRLTVT.

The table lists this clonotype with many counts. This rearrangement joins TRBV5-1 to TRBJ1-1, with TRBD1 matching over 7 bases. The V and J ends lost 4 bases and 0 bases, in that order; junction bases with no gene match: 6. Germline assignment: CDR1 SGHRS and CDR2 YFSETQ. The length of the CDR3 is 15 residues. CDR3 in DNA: TGCGCCAGCAGCCCCGGGACAGACATGAACACTGAAGCTTTCTTT. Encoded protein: CASSPGTDMNTEAFF.

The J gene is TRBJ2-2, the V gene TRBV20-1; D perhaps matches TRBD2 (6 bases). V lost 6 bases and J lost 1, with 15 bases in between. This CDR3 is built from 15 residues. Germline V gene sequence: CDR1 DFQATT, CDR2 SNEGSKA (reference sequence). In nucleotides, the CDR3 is TGCAGTGCCGCGGGCGGAGGGAAGAACACCGGGGAGCTGTTTTTT. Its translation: CSAAGGGKNTGELFF.

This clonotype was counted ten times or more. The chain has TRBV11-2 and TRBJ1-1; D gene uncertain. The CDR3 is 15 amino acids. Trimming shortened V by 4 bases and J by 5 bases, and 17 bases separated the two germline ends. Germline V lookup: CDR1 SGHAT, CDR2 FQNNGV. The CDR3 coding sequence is TGTGCCAGCAGCTCTGTGGATACCCCCTTGACTGAAGCTTTCTTT. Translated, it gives CASSSVDTPLTEAFF.

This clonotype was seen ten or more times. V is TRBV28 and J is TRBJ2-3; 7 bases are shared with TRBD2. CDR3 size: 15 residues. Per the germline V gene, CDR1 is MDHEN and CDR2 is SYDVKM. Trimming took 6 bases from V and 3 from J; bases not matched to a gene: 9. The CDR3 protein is CASSVPRGGTDTQYF. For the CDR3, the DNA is TGTGCCAGCAGCGTGCCAAGGGGAGGGACAGATACGCAGTATTTT.

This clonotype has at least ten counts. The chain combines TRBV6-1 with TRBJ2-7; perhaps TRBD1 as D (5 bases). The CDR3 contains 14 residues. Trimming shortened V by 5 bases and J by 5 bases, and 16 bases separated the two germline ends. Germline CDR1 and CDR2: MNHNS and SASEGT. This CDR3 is CASSYRLQGDEQYF. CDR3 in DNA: TGTGCCAGCAGTTACAGGCTCCAAGGCGACGAGCAGTACTTC.

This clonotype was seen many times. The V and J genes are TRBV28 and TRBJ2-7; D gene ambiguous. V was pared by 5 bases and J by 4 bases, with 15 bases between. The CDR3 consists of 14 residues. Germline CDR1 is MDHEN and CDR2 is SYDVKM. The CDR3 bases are TGTGCCAGCAGTCCAACCTCCGAACGTTACGAGCAGTACTTC. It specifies CASSPTSERYEQYF.

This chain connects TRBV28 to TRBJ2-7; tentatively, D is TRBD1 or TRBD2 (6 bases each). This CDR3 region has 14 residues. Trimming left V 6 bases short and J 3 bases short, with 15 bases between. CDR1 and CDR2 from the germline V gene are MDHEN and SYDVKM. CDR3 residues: CASSLGGGNYEQYF. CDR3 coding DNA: TGTGCCAGCAGCCTAGGAGGGGGGAACTACGAGCAGTACTTC.

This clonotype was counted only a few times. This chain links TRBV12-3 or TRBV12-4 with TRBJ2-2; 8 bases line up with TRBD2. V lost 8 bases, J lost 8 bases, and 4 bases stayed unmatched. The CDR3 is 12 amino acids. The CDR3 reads CASLSGSGELFF. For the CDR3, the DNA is TGTGCCAGCTTGAGCGGGAGTGGGGAGCTGTTTTTT.

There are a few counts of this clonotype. The CDR3 loop is CATSKAGSLLNEQFF. CDR3 sequence (DNA): TGTGCCACCAGTAAAGCGGGCTCCCTTCTCAATGAGCAGTTCTTC. The gene calls are TRBV24-1 and TRBJ2-1; tentatively, D is TRBD2 (6 bases). Germline V gene sequence: CDR1 KGHDR, CDR2 SFDVKD. The CDR3 length is 15 residues. V dropped 6 bases and J dropped 6 bases, with 17 bases sitting between them.

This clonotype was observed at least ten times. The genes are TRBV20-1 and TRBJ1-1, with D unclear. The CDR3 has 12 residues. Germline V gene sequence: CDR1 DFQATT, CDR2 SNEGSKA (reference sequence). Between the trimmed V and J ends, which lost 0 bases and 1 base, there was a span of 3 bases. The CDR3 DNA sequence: TGCAGTGCTAGAGAGCAGAACACTGAAGCTTTCTTT. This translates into CSAREQNTEAFF.